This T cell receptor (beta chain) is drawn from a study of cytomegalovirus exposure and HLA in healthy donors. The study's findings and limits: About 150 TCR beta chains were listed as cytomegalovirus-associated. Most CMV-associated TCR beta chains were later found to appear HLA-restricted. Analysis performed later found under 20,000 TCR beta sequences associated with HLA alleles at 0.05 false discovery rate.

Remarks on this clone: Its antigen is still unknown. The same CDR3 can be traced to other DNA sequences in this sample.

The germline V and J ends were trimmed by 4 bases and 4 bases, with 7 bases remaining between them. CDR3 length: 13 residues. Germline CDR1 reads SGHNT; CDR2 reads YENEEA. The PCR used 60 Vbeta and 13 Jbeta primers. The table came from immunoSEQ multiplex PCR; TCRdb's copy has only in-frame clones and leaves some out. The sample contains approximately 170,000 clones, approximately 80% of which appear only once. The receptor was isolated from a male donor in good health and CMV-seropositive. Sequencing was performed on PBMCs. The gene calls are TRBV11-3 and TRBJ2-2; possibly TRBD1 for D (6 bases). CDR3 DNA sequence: TGTGCCAGCAGCTCCAGGGGCACCGGGGAGCTGTTTTTT. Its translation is CASSSRGTGELFF.